The 15 T cell receptor beta chains below come from one sample, sequenced in a study of chemoradiotherapy in HPV16-positive cancers. TCRdb's table, derived via immunoSEQ multiplex PCR, lists solely in-frame clones and lacks some. This sample has roughly 8,400 clones, with around 70% found just once. This material was collected from a patient who underwent chemoradiotherapy. The source of these receptors is a human donor with HPV-associated anogenital cancer.

The genes are TRBV4-1 and TRBJ2-7, with 7 bases matching TRBD2. After removal of 4 bases from V and 2 bases from J, the junction contained 8 bases not matched to a gene. This CDR3 contains 15 residues. In germline, CDR1 is MGHRA, CDR2 YSYEKL. The CDR3 sequence: CASSLEEAGPYEQYF. Written as DNA, the CDR3 is TGCGCCAGCAGCCTCGAGGAAGCGGGGCCCTACGAGCAGTACTTC.

The rearrangement uses TRBV7-6 and TRBJ2-5; 7 bases line up with TRBD2. V lost 5 bases and J lost 4; bases outside the gene matches: 13. The CDR3 is 16 residues long. CDR1 is SGHVS, CDR2 FNYEAQ, per germline. This CDR3 reads CASSPFRGDRLETQYF. The CDR3 DNA reads TGTGCCAGCAGCCCGTTTCGGGGGGATCGGTTAGAGACCCAGTACTTC.

This chain uses TRBV4-2 with TRBJ1-5, with 8 bases that match TRBD1. V was clipped by 1 base and J by 7 bases; unmatched bases: 6. This CDR3 contains 15 residues. The V gene's germline CDR1 is LGHNA and CDR2 YNFKEQ. The CDR3, as DNA: TGTGCCAGCAGCCAAGCGCTACAGGGGGAACAGCCCCAGCATTTT. Amino acids: CASSQALQGEQPQHF.

This clone was recorded a few times. The chain links TRBV28 to TRBJ2-5; 9 positions match TRBD1. Per germline, CDR1 MDHEN and CDR2 SYDVKM. The CDR3 contains 19 residues. Trimming at V came to 5 bases and at J to 3 bases, leaving 19 bases not matched to a gene. The CDR3 bases are TGTGCCAGCAGTCACCTGCAAACTCCCTGGACAGGGGAAAAAGAGACCCAGTACTTC. Amino acids: CASSHLQTPWTGEKETQYF.

The chain recombines TRBV4-1 with TRBJ1-2; D gene unclear. The CDR3 totals 15 residues. Germline V gene data show CDR1 as MGHRA and CDR2 as YSYEKL. V lost 0 bases to trimming and J lost 2 bases, with 10 bases between them. CDR3 amino acids: CASSQDTTTNYGYTF. Written as DNA, the CDR3 is TGCGCCAGCAGCCAAGATACGACAACGAACTATGGCTACACCTTC.

Worth noting for this clone: Other DNA sequences from this sample encode an identical CDR3 as well. The chain couples TRBV28 to TRBJ2-1, with TRBD2 as a possible D gene (5 bases). Trimming pared 2 bases from V and 4 bases from J, leaving 9 bases between. Per the germline V gene, CDR1 is MDHEN and CDR2 is SYDVKM. The CDR3 has 14 residues. In nucleotides, the CDR3 is TGTGCCAGCAGTTTACGCGGGTCTTACAATGAGCAGTTCTTC. Amino acid sequence: CASSLRGSYNEQFF.

This clone was observed a single time. The V call is TRBV4-2, the J call TRBJ1-6; the D gene is possibly TRBD1 (6 bases). This CDR3 comprises 16 residues. The germline CDR1 and CDR2 sequences are LGHNA and YNFKEQ. V lost 0 bases and J lost 10, with 16 bases in between. The chain's CDR3 is CASSQDPPRQGSPLHF. The CDR3 DNA follows: TGTGCCAGCAGCCAAGATCCTCCCCGTCAGGGGTCACCCCTCCACTTT.

The chain carries TRBV15 and TRBJ2-7; no definite D call. The CDR3 contains 13 residues. Trimming left V 3 bases short and J 3 bases short, with 9 bases between. Germline CDR1 is LNHNV and CDR2 is YYDKDF (reference sequence). The CDR3 bases are TGTGCCACCAGCAGGGAGATCAACTACGAGCAGTACTTC. It translates to CATSREINYEQYF. The whole variable domain, filled in from reference TRBV15 and TRBJ2-7, reads DAMVIQNPRYQVTQFGKPVTLSCSQTLNHNVMYWYQQKSSQAPKLLFHYYDKDFNNEADTPDNFQSRRPNTSFCFLDIRSPGLGDTAMYLCATSREINYEQYFGPGTRLTVT.

The rearrangement joins TRBV7-9 to TRBJ1-1, with a possible D match to TRBD1 (6 bases). V lost 4 bases to trimming and J lost 4 bases, with 19 bases between them. CDR1 is SEHNR and CDR2 is FQNEAQ in the germline V gene (reference sequence). CDR3 size: 16 residues. Here the CDR3 DNA reads TGTGCCAGCAGCTCTCCGGCGGTTGGGGGGCCCACTGAAGCTTTCTTT. It specifies CASSSPAVGGPTEAFF.

The V call is TRBV21-1, the J call TRBJ2-7; TRBD2 was called by the table and not checked on the DNA. TRBV21-1 is annotated as a pseudogene. CDR3 length: 14 residues. This CDR3 is CASRLAGGIYEQYF. In DNA, the CDR3 is TGTGCCAGCAGACTAGCGGGGGGCATATACGAGCAGTACTTC.

The chain combines TRBV5-1 with TRBJ1-4; TRBD1 is a possible D gene (5 bases). Looked up from germline, CDR1 is SGHRS and CDR2 is YFSETQ. The CDR3 extends over 16 amino acids. Trimming left V 4 bases short and J 3 bases short, with 16 bases between. Here the CDR3 reads CASSDTPGPANEKLFF. CDR3 nucleotides: TGCGCCAGCAGCGACACTCCAGGGCCTGCTAATGAAAAACTGTTTTTT. The complete variable domain, with remaining parts taken from reference TRBV5-1 and TRBJ1-4, reads KAGVTQTPRYLIKTRGQQVTLSCSPISGHRSVSWYQQTPGQGLQFLFEYFSETQRNKGNFPGRFSGRQFSNSRSEMNVSTLELGDSALYLCASSDTPGPANEKLFFGSGTQLSVL.

V and J are TRBV10-1 and TRBJ1-1; 8 bases are a match to TRBD1. Trimming at V came to 2 bases and at J to 8 bases, leaving 1 base not matched to a gene. The CDR3 loop spans 12 amino acids. CDR1 and CDR2 from the germline V gene are WNHNN and SYGVQD (reference sequence). The CDR3 DNA reads as TGCGCCAGCAGTGAGGGACAGGGAGAAGCTTTCTTT. Translation: CASSEGQGEAFF.

The chain uses TRBV7-9 and TRBJ1-4, with D uncertain. The germline V gene has CDR1 SEHNR and CDR2 FQNEAQ (reference sequence). V lost 3 bases, J lost 4 bases, and 12 bases lay in between. CDR3 length equals 15 residues. The CDR3 loop reads CASSFGGTRNEKLFF. The DNA for the CDR3 is TGTGCCAGCAGCTTCGGAGGTACTCGTAATGAAAAACTGTTTTTT.

The gene calls are TRBV6-1 and TRBJ2-2; the match to TRBD1 covers 10 bases. Germline lookup yields CDR1 MNHNS and CDR2 SASEGT. The CDR3 length is 16 residues. The junction had 7 bases not matched to a gene; V was cut back by 2 bases and J by 7 bases. The CDR3 DNA is TGTGCCAGCAGTGAACAGACAGGGGGCCTTGGCGGGGAGCTGTTTTTT. Amino acid sequence: CASSEQTGGLGGELFF.

This chain connects TRBV4-2 to TRBJ1-3; TRBD1 aligns across 8 bases. J was trimmed by 0 bases and V by 4 bases; bases with no gene match: 5. The CDR3 extends over 16 amino acids. Germline CDR1 and CDR2: LGHNA and YNFKEQ. CDR3 sequence: CASSPAGTGSGNTIYF. CDR3 sequence (DNA): TGTGCCAGCAGCCCCGCCGGGACAGGCTCTGGAAACACCATATATTTT.